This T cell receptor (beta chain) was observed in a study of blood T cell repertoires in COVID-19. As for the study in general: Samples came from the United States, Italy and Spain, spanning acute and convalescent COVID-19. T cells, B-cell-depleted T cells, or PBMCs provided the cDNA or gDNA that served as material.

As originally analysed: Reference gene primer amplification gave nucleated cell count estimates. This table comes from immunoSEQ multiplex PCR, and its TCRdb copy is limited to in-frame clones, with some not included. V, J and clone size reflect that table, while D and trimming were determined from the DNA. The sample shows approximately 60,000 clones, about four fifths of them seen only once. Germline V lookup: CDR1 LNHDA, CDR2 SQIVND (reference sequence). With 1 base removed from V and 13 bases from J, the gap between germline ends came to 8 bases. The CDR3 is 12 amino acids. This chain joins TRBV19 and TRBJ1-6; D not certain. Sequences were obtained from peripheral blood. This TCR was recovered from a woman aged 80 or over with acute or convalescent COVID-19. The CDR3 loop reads CASSIGGIPLHF. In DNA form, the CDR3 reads TGTGCCAGTAGTATAGGCGGAATTCCCCTCCACTTT.